This TCR beta chain came from a study of human T cells and chemical hapten exposure listed by TCRdb under 2021. Study-wide context: For sensitization, 2% DPC in acetone was applied to a roughly 2 cm by roughly 2 cm area of upper inner arm skin. Peripheral blood TCR repertoire changes were tracked in vivo in alopecia patients during primary and secondary sensitization to the hapten diphenylcyclopropenone (DPC). Patients additionally received weekly therapeutic DPC doses to the scalp throughout the roughly 25-week study period. Blood was sampled from patients pre-sensitization (week 0) and at 2, 6 and about 24 weeks after DPC sensitization. Libraries were pooled for sequencing, and variation in per-sample TCR yields was attributed mainly to small differences in library volumes within the pool. The patient cohort, mostly female, included alopecia areata with under or over 50% scalp involvement, alopecia totalis and alopecia universalis. Under 30 alopecia patients gave blood for TCR sequencing at one to four time points (pre-sensitization, 2, 6 and 24 weeks). Patch testing was performed on the upper back with Finn chambers containing 0.01% DPC, and the patch tests were scored after 6 days according to International Contact Dermatitis Research Group standards. Overall results and qualifications from the work: Because every patient had alopecia, a presumed autoimmune disease, the patients' immune response might differ from that of healthy individuals. A positive correlation was found between the number of PT1 expanded TCRs and patch test score, with significance reached at thresholds 8, 16 and 32 but not 4. After repeated subsampling, the strength of the expansion versus patch-test correlation and the threshold at which it became significant changed. No change with DPC sensitization was found in the number of TCRs above 1 in 1000 frequency, and no evidence of global repertoire structure alterations was found. Expanded TCRs formed significantly more large CDR3 similarity clusters than pre-sensitization or healthy control sets, consistent with antigen-driven responses.

This clonotype was observed many times. What this receptor recognizes is not known. Base qualities are not recorded, but no much larger clone differs from it by a single base. Libraries were constructed by RACE. Sequencing was performed on a NextSeq 500. Library preparation attached unique molecular identifiers to individual cDNA molecules for quantitative, reproducible TCR counting. For every blood RNA sample, sequencing covered both the TCR alpha and TCR beta chains. As for the original processing: Samples had a median of about 90,000 TCRs, with a range from about 23,224 to 700,000. V, J and CDR3 annotation of the TCR reads was performed with the Decombinator software suite. To make PS versus PT1 abundance plots, every sample was subsampled to the same number of TCRs (28,000). Expanded TCRs were defined as absent before sensitization and observed at least eight times at the 2-week time point. Using fastp at Q25 and MiXCR, TCRdb reprocessed the public reads and kept productive beta chains. Entries that share a CDR3 protein sequence are merged under the most common genes and DNA. It is TCRdb's table, rather than the study itself, that gives the V and J calls and clone size. For this sample there are more than 150,000 distinct CDR3 sequences; more than 12% appear just once. The ten largest clonotypes hold 1.7% of the sample.

The time point label here, explained by the study, means: patch test 1, 2 weeks after DPC sensitization. The treatment or condition label corresponds to: therapeutic diphenylcyclopropenone sensitization with weekly scalp DPC. At every patch-test visit, the blood draw took place before the patch test was put on. Patients were considered eligible if aged 18 to 70, diagnosed with alopecia and deemed suitable for DPC therapy, and patients were excluded if pregnant. Total RNA was isolated from unfractionated whole blood collected in Tempus Blood RNA tubes. The germline V gene (reference sequence) provides CDR1 LNHNV and CDR2 YYDKDF. Trimming leaves V shorter by 3 bases and J shorter by 0 bases, with the junction holding 10 bases beyond the gene matches. Inclusive of the bounding cysteine and phenylalanine, the CDR3 is 20 residues long. Of the read, only the CDR3 DNA is kept; its 60 bases are in frame from base 1.

This TCR came from a young woman with alopecia areata. Some clones in this sample may be carry-over from other donors' samples. The chain joins TRBV15 to TRBJ2-1; 14 bases in between match TRBD2. Here the sequenced sample was whole blood, taken in connection with sensitization to the hapten diphenylcyclopropenone (DPC). The nucleotide sequence reads TGTGCCACCAGCAGCAATCCCGGGACTAGCGGGAGTGCCTCCTACAATGAGCAGTTCTTC. It translates to CATSSNPGTSGSASYNEQFF.